This T cell receptor (beta chain) was identified during a study of blood T cell repertoires in COVID-19. About the research overall: Nucleic acid was either cDNA or gDNA, and it came from T cells, B-cell-depleted T cells, or PBMCs.

Those enrolled in Seattle joined during active infection and were followed longitudinally afterward. This clone was observed many times. Data came from immunoSEQ multiplex PCR; TCRdb stores just in-frame clones and leaves some out. The sample lists 95,000 to 150,000 clones; about four fifths were seen once. The CDR3 extends over 13 amino acids. The germline CDR1 and CDR2 sequences are MDHEN and SYDVKM. V shed 3 bases, J shed 3 bases, and the junction held 2 bases outside the gene matches. The rearrangement links TRBV28 to TRBJ2-7, with 7 bases aligning to TRBD1. Sequenced material: peripheral blood. The TCR comes from a man aged 25 to 40 with COVID-19, enrolled during active disease. CDR3 loop: CASSLYRGYEQYF. The CDR3 DNA reads as TGTGCCAGCAGTTTGTACAGGGGCTACGAGCAGTACTTC. The variable domain in full, with the rest retrieved from reference TRBV28 and TRBJ2-7, is DVKVTQSSRYLVKRTGEKVFLECVQDMDHENMFWYRQDPGLGLRLIYFSYDVKMKEKGDIPEGYSVSREKKERFSLILESASTNQTSMYLCASSLYRGYEQYFGPGTRLTVT.